The 11 T cell receptor beta chains below all came from one sample that was sequenced in a study of monozygotic twins with inflammatory bowel disease. TCRdb re-analyzed the 5' RACE reads; it lists each CDR3 protein once, without DNA. The listing contains more than 300,000 distinct CDR3 sequences. Sequencing was performed on blood. Receptors were obtained from a human donor with ulcerative colitis or Crohn's disease, or a healthy co-twin of an affected twin (not recorded which).

The rearrangement links TRBV5-1 to TRBJ2-1; the D call of TRBD2 rests on TCRdb alone, since no DNA is present to check it. This CDR3 has 14 residues. Germline CDR1 reads SGHRS; CDR2 reads YFSETQ. CDR3 residues: CASSLGLVGNEQFF.

The J gene is TRBJ2-3, the V gene TRBV10-3; the D gene TCRdb calls, TRBD2, cannot be checked with no DNA. This CDR3 region has 17 residues. Germline V gene lookup returns CDR1 ENHRY and CDR2 SYGVKD. CDR3: CAISARTSGGLPDTQYF.

The J gene is TRBJ2-1, the V gene TRBV28; the TRBD1 assignment by TCRdb is unverifiable without DNA. The length of the CDR3 is 14 residues. Germline CDR1 is MDHEN and CDR2 is SYDVKM. CDR3 amino acids: CASSPWDRGDEQFF.

The chain combines TRBV5-8 with TRBJ2-3; with no DNA, the TCRdb D assignment of TRBD1 cannot be verified. The CDR3 is made up of 15 amino acids. Germline V gene sequence: CDR1 SGHTS, CDR2 YDEGEE. This CDR3 reads CASSRTGESTDTQYF. The variable domain in full, completed from reference TRBV5-8 and TRBJ2-3, reads EAGVTQSPTHLIKTRGQQATLRCSPISGHTSVYWYQQALGLGLQFLLWYDEGEERNRGNFPPRFSGRQFPNYSSELNVNALELEDSALYLCASSRTGESTDTQYFGPGTRLTVL.

The J gene is TRBJ1-2, the V gene TRBV4-3; there is no DNA to check the TCRdb D call of TRBD1. The CDR3 extends over 14 amino acids. Germline V gene data show CDR1 as LGHNA and CDR2 as YSLEER. The CDR3 protein is CASSQDRGQGGYTF.

The chain combines TRBV6-2 or TRBV6-3 with TRBJ2-7; the D call from TCRdb, TRBD1, cannot be confirmed without DNA. CDR1 and CDR2 (germline): MNHEY, SVGEGT. The CDR3 sequence is 16 residues long. Here the CDR3 reads CASSPPGDDSTYEQYF.

This chain uses TRBV9 with TRBJ2-7. The CDR3 totals 13 residues. Germline lookup yields CDR1 SGDLS and CDR2 YYNGEE. The CDR3 region is CASSSRAYYEQYF.

This rearrangement joins TRBV4-2 to TRBJ2-1; TCRdb outputs TRBD1, but without DNA this stays unchecked. Germline V lookup: CDR1 LGHNA, CDR2 YNFKEQ. This CDR3 region has 17 residues. The CDR3 reads CASSRDRELIPYNEQFF.

This CDR3 is CSVVRGNLYEQYF. The chain joins TRBV29-1 to TRBJ2-7; TCRdb returns TRBD1, unconfirmable since there is no DNA. Germline V lookup: CDR1 SQVTM, CDR2 ANQGSEA. The CDR3 consists of 13 residues.

The chain is built from TRBV19 and TRBJ2-7. Germline loops: CDR1 LNHDA, CDR2 SQIVND (reference sequence). This CDR3 has 14 amino acids. The CDR3 loop is CASSIEAGTYEQYF.

The chain links TRBV7-9 to TRBJ2-1. Germline V gives CDR1 SEHNR, CDR2 FQNEAQ (reference sequence). The CDR3 loop spans 16 amino acids. CDR3 residues: CASSLGLAAFNNEQFF. The full variable domain, completed using reference TRBV7-9 and TRBJ2-1, is DTGVSQNPRHKITKRGQNVTFRCDPISEHNRLYWYRQTLGQGPEFLTYFQNEAQLEKSRLLSDRFSAERPKGSFSTLEIQRTEQGDSAMYLCASSLGLAAFNNEQFFGPGTRLTVL.